Following are 14 T cell receptor beta chains from one sample sequenced in a study of blood T cell repertoires in COVID-19. Clones were sequenced by immunoSEQ multiplex PCR, and TCRdb holds only the in-frame ones, with some missing. The sample lists about 140,000 clones, 70% to 90% occurring once. Sequencing was performed on peripheral blood. All receptors derive from a man aged 50 to 60 with acute or convalescent COVID-19.

This clone has more than one count but fewer than ten. This same CDR3 is encoded by further DNA sequences in the sample. This chain connects TRBV6-1 to TRBJ1-2; D is ambiguous. The CDR3 runs to 15 residues. Per the germline V gene, CDR1 is MNHNS and CDR2 is SASEGT. V was clipped by 0 bases and J by 6 bases, with 14 bases between them. The CDR3 DNA follows: TGTGCCAGCAGTGAAGCAGTTGCGGAATCGGATGGCTACACCTTC. Amino acid sequence: CASSEAVAESDGYTF.

The chain joins TRBV3-1 (or the pseudogene TRBV3-2) to TRBJ2-1; D remains unclear. The germline gives CDR1 LGHDT, CDR2 YNNKEL (reference sequence). V was cut by 2 bases and J by 1 base, with 9 bases left in between. CDR3 length equals 15 residues. The CDR3 DNA reads as TGTGCCAGCAGCCAACTGGCCTTATCCTACAATGAGCAGTTCTTC. The encoded protein is CASSQLALSYNEQFF.

In DNA, the CDR3 is TGCGCCAGCAGCCAAGGACAGGGCCCCGACTATGGCTACACCTTC. It is translated as CASSQGQGPDYGYTF. The chain uses TRBV4-1 and TRBJ1-2, with 7 nucleotides matching TRBD1. The CDR3 covers 15 residues. Germline CDR1 MGHRA, CDR2 YSYEKL. V was pared by 1 base and J by 3 bases, with 5 bases of the junction left unmatched.

The chain recombines TRBV6-2 or TRBV6-3 with TRBJ1-5; the D gene is possibly TRBD1 (5 bases). Germline V gene sequence: CDR1 MNHEY, CDR2 SVGEGT. V dropped 6 bases and J dropped 6 bases, with 9 bases sitting between them. This CDR3 comprises 12 residues. The CDR3 sequence is CASSRAGQPQHF. The CDR3, as DNA: TGTGCCAGCAGCAGGGCGGGTCAGCCCCAGCATTTT.

The V gene is TRBV15, the J gene TRBJ2-2; D might be TRBD1 (5 bases). V lost 5 bases, J lost 5 bases, and 15 bases lay in between. CDR1 and CDR2 (germline): LNHNV, YYDKDF (reference sequence). The CDR3 spans 15 residues. CDR3 nucleotides: TGTGCCACCAGCGGCTCCAGGGTTTCTACCGGGGAGCTGTTTTTT. Encoded protein: CATSGSRVSTGELFF.

The chain recombines TRBV27 with TRBJ2-2; unclear D gene. CDR3 length: 12 amino acids. Trimming cost V 6 bases and J 6 bases, with 8 bases left between them. Germline V lookup: CDR1 MNHEY, CDR2 SMNVEV (reference sequence). The CDR3 DNA sequence: TGTGCCAGCAGCCCCGTCCCCGGGGAGCTGTTTTTT. Its protein product is CASSPVPGELFF.

The chain joins TRBV7-9 to TRBJ2-2; the D gene is possibly TRBD1 (6 bases). The CDR3 spans 12 residues. Germline CDR1 is SEHNR and CDR2 is FQNEAQ (reference sequence). The V and J ends lost 6 bases and 10 bases respectively, with 12 bases between them. This CDR3 is CASRRDTSELFF. The CDR3 bases are TGTGCCAGCAGACGGGACACCTCGGAGCTGTTTTTT.

This chain uses TRBV7-6 with TRBJ2-1, with D hard to call. V dropped 2 bases and J dropped 7 bases, with 6 bases sitting between them. This CDR3 contains 12 residues. CDR1 is SGHVS, CDR2 FNYEAQ, per germline. This CDR3 reads CASSLMTNEQFF. CDR3 nucleotides: TGTGCCAGCAGCTTAATGACTAATGAGCAGTTCTTC.

The J gene is TRBJ2-3, the V gene TRBV9; possible D gene TRBD1, 6 bases. V lost 3 bases to trimming and J lost 3 bases, with 11 bases between them. Germline loops: CDR1 SGDLS, CDR2 YYNGEE. CDR3 size: 14 residues. DNA for the CDR3: TGTGCCAGCAGCGCCAGGGGCTCAACAGATACGCAGTATTTT. As protein: CASSARGSTDTQYF.

J is TRBJ2-7 and V is TRBV30; the match to TRBD2 covers 10 bases. V trimming: 2 bases; J trimming: 0 bases; junction bases outside the gene matches: 1. The CDR3 consists of 14 residues. Germline CDR1 is GTSNPN and CDR2 is SVGIG (reference sequence). The CDR3 bases are TGTGCCTGGAGTTGGACTAGCGGCTCCTACGAGCAGTACTTC. This codes for CAWSWTSGSYEQYF. Complete variable domain (other parts from reference TRBV30 and TRBJ2-7): SQTIHQWPATLVQPVGSPLSLECTVEGTSNPNLYWYRQAAGRGLQLLFYSVGIGQISSEVPQNLSASRPQDRQFILSSKKLLLSDSGFYLCAWSWTSGSYEQYFGPGTRLTVT.

In this sample, this clone turned up a few times. The genes are TRBV27 and TRBJ1-5, with 8 positions matching TRBD1. The V gene end was trimmed by 4 bases and the J gene end by 4 bases; junction bases not matched to a gene: 9. Germline V gives CDR1 MNHEY, CDR2 SMNVEV (reference sequence). This CDR3 spans 16 amino acids. CDR3 in amino acids: CASSSRPDRGNQPQHF. The CDR3 coding sequence is TGTGCCAGCAGTTCGCGCCCCGACAGGGGAAATCAGCCCCAGCATTTT.

The chain combines TRBV21-1 with TRBJ1-2; no check of the table's D call, TRBD1, against the DNA was made. TRBV21-1 is a pseudogene locus. This CDR3 has 14 residues. CDR3 protein: CASSSPGYDYGYTF. DNA for the CDR3: TGTGCCAGCAGCAGCCCAGGGTACGACTATGGCTACACCTTC.

This chain connects TRBV24-1 to TRBJ1-1, with a weak D call TRBD1 (5 bases). Germline lookup yields CDR1 KGHDR and CDR2 SFDVKD. There are 14 residues in the CDR3. The germline V and J ends were trimmed by 3 bases and 1 base, with 8 bases remaining between them. The chain's CDR3 is CATSDPQANTEAFF. CDR3 nucleotides: TGTGCCACCAGTGATCCACAGGCGAACACTGAAGCTTTCTTT.

This chain links TRBV19 with TRBJ2-2; D is unclear. The CDR3 consists of 14 residues. Per germline, CDR1 LNHDA and CDR2 SQIVND (reference sequence). The V end lost 7 bases, the J end lost 6 bases, and 15 bases lay between the germline ends. The CDR3 sequence: CASTWSVAAGELFF. The CDR3 DNA is TGTGCCAGTACCTGGAGCGTCGCCGCCGGGGAGCTGTTTTTT.